The 19 T cell receptor beta chains below all came from one sample that was sequenced in a study of OX40 agonist ivuxolimab in advanced cancers. This table comes from immunoSEQ multiplex PCR, and its TCRdb copy is limited to in-frame clones, with some not included. This table has 45,000 to 50,000 clones, 81% appearing once. The source was CD4+ or CD8+ T cells sorted from blood, collected in a trial of the OX40 agonist ivuxolimab. These TCRs come from an adult with an advanced solid tumor such as melanoma, head and neck, liver or kidney cancer.

This clone was recorded once. The V gene is TRBV19, the J gene TRBJ2-1, with 8 bases aligning to TRBD1. The ends lost 7 bases at V and 7 bases at J; junction bases unmatched: 9. The CDR3 covers 14 residues. The germline V gene encodes CDR1 LNHDA and CDR2 SQIVND (reference sequence). For the CDR3, the DNA is TGTGCCAGTACTCGACAGGGGCTAAGGAATGAGCAGTTCTTC. It codes for CASTRQGLRNEQFF. Variable domain in full (rest from reference TRBV19 and TRBJ2-1): DGGITQSPKYLFRKEGQNVTLSCEQNLNHDAMYWYRQDPGQGLRLIYYSQIVNDFQKGDIAEGYSVSREKKESFPLTVTSAQKNPTAFYLCASTRQGLRNEQFFGPGTRLTVL.

This clone was observed a few times. The chain links TRBV7-2 to TRBJ2-7; 12 bases map to TRBD2. CDR3 size: 15 residues. The germline gives CDR1 SGHTA, CDR2 FQGNSA. V lost 4 bases and J lost 6; bases outside the gene matches: 7. The CDR3 nucleotides are TGTGCCAGCAGCTCGCGACTAGCGGGAGATCGCGAGCAGTACTTC. It is translated as CASSSRLAGDREQYF.

The CDR3 protein is CASSFGQLAEQETQYF. In DNA, the CDR3 is TGTGCCAGCAGCTTCGGACAGCTAGCTGAACAAGAGACCCAGTACTTC. The gene calls are TRBV11-2 and TRBJ2-5, with D perhaps matching TRBD1 (6 bases). The V and J ends lost 3 bases and 2 bases respectively, with 16 bases between them. The CDR3 is 16 amino acids. The V gene's germline CDR1 is SGHAT and CDR2 FQNNGV.

The chain carries TRBV11-3 and TRBJ1-2, with D possibly being TRBD1 (5 bases). This CDR3 has 13 residues. Germline CDR1 and CDR2: SGHNT and YENEEA. V was trimmed by 5 bases and J by 2 bases, leaving 9 bases between them. The CDR3 coding sequence is TGTGCCAGCAGCCCCGACAGAAACTATGGCTACACCTTC. Encoded protein: CASSPDRNYGYTF. The full variable domain, with the rest looked up from reference TRBV11-3 and TRBJ1-2, is EAGVVQSPRYKIIEKKQPVAFWCNPISGHNTLYWYLQNLGQGPELLIRYENEEAVDDSQLPKDRFSAERLKGVDSTLKIQPAELGDSAVYLCASSPDRNYGYTFGSGTRLTVV.

The V and J genes are TRBV6-5 and TRBJ2-7, with unresolved D. The germline CDR1 and CDR2 sequences are MNHEY and SVGAGI. The CDR3 covers 14 residues. V lost 6 bases to trimming and J lost 2 bases, with 14 bases between them. CDR3 loop: CASRVADGTYEQYF. The CDR3 nucleotides are TGTGCCAGCAGGGTTGCGGACGGAACCTACGAGCAGTACTTC.

This clone was seen only once. The J gene is TRBJ1-1, the V gene TRBV5-4; D remains ambiguous. V was pared by 3 bases and J by 4 bases, with 13 bases between. The CDR3 is 14 amino acids. The V gene's germline CDR1 is SGHNT and CDR2 YYREEE (reference sequence). The CDR3 reads CASSSWAGVTEAFF. The DNA of the CDR3 is TGTGCCAGCAGCTCATGGGCAGGCGTCACTGAAGCTTTCTTT.

The J gene is TRBJ2-7, the V gene TRBV18; 7 bases fit TRBD1. Looked up from germline, CDR1 is KGHSH and CDR2 is LQKENI. Trimming removed 3 bases from V and 4 bases from J; junction bases left unmatched: 6. The CDR3 loop spans 14 amino acids. The CDR3 here is CASSPGTAPYEQYF. The CDR3 coding sequence is TGTGCCAGCTCACCCGGGACAGCACCGTACGAGCAGTACTTC.

The chain couples TRBV9 to TRBJ1-2; 9 bases are a match to TRBD1. V was pared by 7 bases and J by 4 bases, with 17 bases of the junction left unmatched. CDR1 is SGDLS, CDR2 YYNGEE, per germline. CDR3 size: 17 residues. CDR3 in DNA: TGTGCCAGCCCAAGGACAGGGGACTACCGCGCAAGCTATGGCTACACCTTC. Translation gives CASPRTGDYRASYGYTF.

The gene calls are TRBV2 and TRBJ2-7, with 8 bases identical to TRBD1. This CDR3 comprises 15 residues. Germline assignment: CDR1 SNHLY and CDR2 FYNNEI. With 3 bases clipped from V and 6 bases from J, the junction kept 10 bases outside the gene matches. In DNA form, the CDR3 reads TGTGCCAGCAGTGACCCGGGACAGGTCCCTCGCGAGCAGTACTTC. Translating it yields CASSDPGQVPREQYF.

The rearrangement joins TRBV7-8 to TRBJ2-7; D remains unclear. V lost 0 bases and J 4 bases, leaving 10 bases between the germline ends. This CDR3 has 14 residues. Germline loops: CDR1 SGHVS, CDR2 FQNEAQ. The CDR3 region is CASSLATIRYEQYF. DNA of the CDR3: TGTGCCAGCAGCTTAGCAACCATCCGTTACGAGCAGTACTTC.

This clone showed up just a few times. V is TRBV2 and J is TRBJ1-4; D ambiguous. Germline V lookup: CDR1 SNHLY, CDR2 FYNNEI. Trimming removed 6 bases at V and 5 bases at J, with 4 bases between. The CDR3 sequence is 11 residues long. CDR3 region: CASRPNEKLFF. The CDR3 bases are TGTGCCAGCAGGCCAAATGAAAAACTGTTTTTT.

The gene calls are TRBV6-5 and TRBJ2-2, with a tentative D call TRBD1 (6 bases). The CDR3 has 14 amino acids. V dropped 6 bases and J dropped 1 base, with 9 bases sitting between them. Germline lookup yields CDR1 MNHEY and CDR2 SVGAGI. In DNA form, the CDR3 reads TGTGCCAGCAGAAGGGGACAGAACACCGGGGAGCTGTTTTTT. As protein: CASRRGQNTGELFF.

The chain has TRBV4-2 and TRBJ1-2; 12 positions match TRBD1. With V trimmed by 6 bases and J by 6 bases, 11 bases remained unmatched. In germline, CDR1 is LGHNA, CDR2 YNFKEQ. CDR3 length: 16 amino acids. The DNA of the CDR3 is TGTGCCAGCAGTTCCCGGGACAGGGGGCGCGAAAATGGCTACACCTTC. Translated, it gives CASSSRDRGRENGYTF.

This chain joins TRBV2 and TRBJ1-5; 8 bases map to TRBD1. The trim removed 6 bases at V and 3 bases at J, leaving 4 bases unmatched. CDR1 and CDR2 from the germline V gene are SNHLY and FYNNEI. The CDR3 is 14 residues long. The CDR3, as DNA: TGTGCCAGCAGAGGACAGGGATCCAATCAGCCCCAGCATTTT. Its translation: CASRGQGSNQPQHF.

The chain joins TRBV19 to TRBJ2-7, with unresolved D. CDR3 length: 11 residues. Deletions cut 5 bases from V and 4 bases from J, with 6 bases between. The germline V gene has CDR1 LNHDA and CDR2 SQIVND (reference sequence). CDR3 sequence (DNA): TGTGCCAGTAGTGCGTCATACGAGCAGTACTTC. This codes for CASSASYEQYF.

Details on this clone: At one boundary the junction diverges from the germline segment, which might be a read error. The chain has TRBV27 and TRBJ2-5; D gene ambiguous. Per the germline V gene, CDR1 is MNHEY and CDR2 is SMNVEV (reference sequence). This CDR3 region has 16 residues. DNA of the CDR3: TGTGCCAGCAGTTTAGGTTATGGGCAGTCCCAAAAGACCCAGTACTTC. Its protein is CASSLGYGQSQKTQYF.

The rearrangement uses TRBV20-1 and TRBJ2-1, with a tentative D call TRBD2 (6 bases). From germline, CDR1 is DFQATT and CDR2 SNEGSKA (reference sequence). CDR3 length: 11 amino acids. The V end lost 8 bases, the J end lost 4 bases, and 9 bases lay between the germline ends. The CDR3 here is CSLRGYNEQFF. The CDR3 DNA is TGCAGTCTTCGGGGGTACAATGAGCAGTTCTTC.

This rearrangement joins TRBV29-1 to TRBJ2-7; 8 nucleotides agree with TRBD1. The CDR3 contains 13 residues. Germline CDR1 SQVTM, CDR2 ANQGSEA. V gave up 7 bases and J gave up 6 bases; unmatched junction bases: 11. CDR3 sequence: CSAERTGTLEQYF. Written as DNA, the CDR3 is TGCAGCGCTGAGAGGACAGGGACCCTCGAGCAGTACTTC.

CDR3 residues: CASDHPPYRGDTIYTF. The CDR3 region has the DNA TGTGCTAGTGACCATCCACCTTATCGGGGGGATACCATCTACACCTTC. V is TRBV12-5 and J is TRBJ1-2, with a weak D call TRBD1 (5 bases). The CDR3 totals 16 residues. V shed 7 bases and J shed 10 bases, with 28 bases lying between them. CDR1 and CDR2 (germline): LGHNT, FRNRAP.